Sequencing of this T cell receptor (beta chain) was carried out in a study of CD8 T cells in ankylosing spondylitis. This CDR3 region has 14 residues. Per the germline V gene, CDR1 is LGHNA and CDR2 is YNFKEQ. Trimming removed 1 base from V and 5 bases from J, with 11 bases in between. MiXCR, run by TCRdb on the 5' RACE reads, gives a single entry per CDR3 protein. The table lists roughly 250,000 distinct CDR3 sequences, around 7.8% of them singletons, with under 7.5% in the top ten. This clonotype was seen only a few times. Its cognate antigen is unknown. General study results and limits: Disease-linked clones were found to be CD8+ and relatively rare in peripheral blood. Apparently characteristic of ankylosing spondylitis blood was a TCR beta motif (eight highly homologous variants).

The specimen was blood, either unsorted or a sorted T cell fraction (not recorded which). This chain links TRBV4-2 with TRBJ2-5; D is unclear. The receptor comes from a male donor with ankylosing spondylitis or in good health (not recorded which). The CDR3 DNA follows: TGTGCCAGCAGCCAAGTCCCGGACCCGGAGACCCAGTACTTC. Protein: CASSQVPDPETQYF.